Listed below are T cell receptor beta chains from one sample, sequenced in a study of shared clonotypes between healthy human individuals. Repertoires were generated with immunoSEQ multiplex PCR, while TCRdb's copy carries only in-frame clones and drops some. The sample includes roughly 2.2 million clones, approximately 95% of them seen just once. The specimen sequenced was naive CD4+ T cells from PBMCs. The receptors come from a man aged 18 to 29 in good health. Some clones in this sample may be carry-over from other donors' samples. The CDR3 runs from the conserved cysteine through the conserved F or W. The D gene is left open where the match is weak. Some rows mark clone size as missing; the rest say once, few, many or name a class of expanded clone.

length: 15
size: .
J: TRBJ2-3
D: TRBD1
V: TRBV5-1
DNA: TGCGCCAGCAGCCGAGGACAGGGCATTGGAGATACGCAGTATTTT
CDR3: CASSRGQGIGDTQYF

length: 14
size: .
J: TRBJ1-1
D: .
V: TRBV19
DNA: TGTGCCAGTAGTATACAAGTCATGAACACTGAAGCTTTCTTT
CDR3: CASSIQVMNTEAFF

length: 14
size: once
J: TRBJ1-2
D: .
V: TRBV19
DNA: TGTGCCAGTAGTATTGCCAGGGTTGACTATGGCTACACCTTC
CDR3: CASSIARVDYGYTF

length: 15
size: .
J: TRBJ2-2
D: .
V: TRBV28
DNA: TGTGCCAGCACCAAAGGGCGGGCAGGGATCGGGGAGCTGTTTTTT
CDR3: CASTKGRAGIGELFF

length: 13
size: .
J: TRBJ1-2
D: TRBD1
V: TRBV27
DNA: TGTGCCAGCAGTTTAAAGGGGGCGGGTGGCTACACCTTC
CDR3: CASSLKGAGGYTF

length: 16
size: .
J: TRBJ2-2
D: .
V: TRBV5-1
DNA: TGCGCCAGCAGCCAGAGGACAGCGTTGTTCACCGGGGAGCTGTTTTTT
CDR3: CASSQRTALFTGELFF

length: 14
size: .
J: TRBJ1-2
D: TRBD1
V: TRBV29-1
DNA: TGCAGCGTGAGGGGCGGGACAGCAAACTATGGCTACACCTTC
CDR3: CSVRGGTANYGYTF

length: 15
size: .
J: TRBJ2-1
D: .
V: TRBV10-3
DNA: TGTGCCATCAGTGAGTCAGGGGGAGAGGAGAATGAGCAGTTCTTC
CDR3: CAISESGGEENEQFF

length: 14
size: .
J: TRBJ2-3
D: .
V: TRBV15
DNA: TGTGCCACCAGCAGTCTTCGTCCCACAGATACGCAGTATTTT
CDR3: CATSSLRPTDTQYF

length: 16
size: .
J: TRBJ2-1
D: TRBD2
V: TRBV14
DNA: TGTGCCAGCAGCCCCTTCGGGACTAGCGGGTGGAATGAGCAGTTCTTC
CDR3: CASSPFGTSGWNEQFF

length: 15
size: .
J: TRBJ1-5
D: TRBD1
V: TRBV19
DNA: TGTGCCAGTACCATAGGGGGCAGTCCCTATCAGCCCCAGCATTTT
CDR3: CASTIGGSPYQPQHF

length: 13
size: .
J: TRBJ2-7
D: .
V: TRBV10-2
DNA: TGCGCCAGCAGTAAAGGGCTCTCCTACGAGCAGTACTTC
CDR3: CASSKGLSYEQYF

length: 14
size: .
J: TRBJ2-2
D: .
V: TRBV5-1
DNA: TGCGCCAGCAGCTTGGACCTAGCCCCGGGGGAGCTGTTTTTT
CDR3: CASSLDLAPGELFF